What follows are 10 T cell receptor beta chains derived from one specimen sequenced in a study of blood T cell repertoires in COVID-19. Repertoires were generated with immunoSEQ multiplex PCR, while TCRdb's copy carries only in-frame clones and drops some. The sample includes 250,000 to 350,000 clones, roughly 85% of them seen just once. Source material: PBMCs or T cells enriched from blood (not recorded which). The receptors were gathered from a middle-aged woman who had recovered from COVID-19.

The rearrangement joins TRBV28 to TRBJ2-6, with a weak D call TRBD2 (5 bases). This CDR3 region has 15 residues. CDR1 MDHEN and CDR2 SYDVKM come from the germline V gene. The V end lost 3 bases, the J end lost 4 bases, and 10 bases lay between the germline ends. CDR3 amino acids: CASSFLRAGANVLTF. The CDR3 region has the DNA TGTGCCAGCAGTTTTTTGAGGGCAGGGGCCAACGTCCTGACTTTC. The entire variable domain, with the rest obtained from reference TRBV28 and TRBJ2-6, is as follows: DVKVTQSSRYLVKRTGEKVFLECVQDMDHENMFWYRQDPGLGLRLIYFSYDVKMKEKGDIPEGYSVSREKKERFSLILESASTNQTSMYLCASSFLRAGANVLTFGAGSRLTVL.

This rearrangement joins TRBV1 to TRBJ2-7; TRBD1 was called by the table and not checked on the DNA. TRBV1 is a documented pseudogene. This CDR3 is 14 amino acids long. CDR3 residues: CTSSHDRVLREQYF. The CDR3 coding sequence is TGCACCAGCAGTCACGACAGGGTCCTACGGGAGCAGTACTTC.

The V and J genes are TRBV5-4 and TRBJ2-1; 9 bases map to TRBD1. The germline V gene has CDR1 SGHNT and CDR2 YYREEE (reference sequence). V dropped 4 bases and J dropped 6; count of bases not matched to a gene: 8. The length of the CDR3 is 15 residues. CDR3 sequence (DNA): TGTGCCAGCAGCACTGGACAGGGGAAGGTCAATGAGCAGTTCTTC. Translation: CASSTGQGKVNEQFF.

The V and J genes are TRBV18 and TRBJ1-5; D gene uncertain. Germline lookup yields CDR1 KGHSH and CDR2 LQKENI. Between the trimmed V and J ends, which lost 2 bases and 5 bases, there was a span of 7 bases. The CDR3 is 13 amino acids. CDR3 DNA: TGTGCCAGCTCACCAGGGCTGGATCAGCCCCAGCATTTT. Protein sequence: CASSPGLDQPQHF.

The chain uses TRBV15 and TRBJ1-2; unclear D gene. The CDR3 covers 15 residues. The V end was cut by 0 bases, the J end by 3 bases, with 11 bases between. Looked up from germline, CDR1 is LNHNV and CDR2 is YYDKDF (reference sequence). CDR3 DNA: TGTGCCACCAGCAGAGATGGGCCAGGCGACTATGGCTACACCTTC. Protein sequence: CATSRDGPGDYGYTF.

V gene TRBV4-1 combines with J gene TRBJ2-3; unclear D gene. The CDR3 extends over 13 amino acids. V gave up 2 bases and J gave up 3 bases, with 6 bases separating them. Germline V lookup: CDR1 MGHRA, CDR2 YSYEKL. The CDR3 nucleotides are TGCGCCAGCAGCCAAACCGGGACAGATACGCAGTATTTT. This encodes CASSQTGTDTQYF.

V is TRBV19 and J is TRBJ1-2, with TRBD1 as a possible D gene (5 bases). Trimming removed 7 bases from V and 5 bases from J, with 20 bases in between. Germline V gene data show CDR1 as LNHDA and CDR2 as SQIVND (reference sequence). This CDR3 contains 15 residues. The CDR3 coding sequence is TGTGCCAGTAAGCCAGGGATCCCTATCCTTTATGGCTACACCTTC. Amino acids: CASKPGIPILYGYTF.

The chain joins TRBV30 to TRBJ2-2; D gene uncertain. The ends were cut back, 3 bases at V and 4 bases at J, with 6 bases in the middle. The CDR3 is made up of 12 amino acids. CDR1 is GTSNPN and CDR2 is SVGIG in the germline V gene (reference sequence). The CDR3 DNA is TGTGCCTGGAGCTCAGGCACCGGGGAGCTGTTTTTT. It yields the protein CAWSSGTGELFF.

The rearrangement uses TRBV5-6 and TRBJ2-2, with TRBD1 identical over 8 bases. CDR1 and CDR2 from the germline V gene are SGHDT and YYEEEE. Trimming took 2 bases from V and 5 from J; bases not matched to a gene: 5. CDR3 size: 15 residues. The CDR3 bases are TGTGCCAGCAGCTTTCAGGGGGCAGGTACCGGGGAGCTGTTTTTT. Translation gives CASSFQGAGTGELFF. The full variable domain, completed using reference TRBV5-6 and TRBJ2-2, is DAGVTQSPTHLIKTRGQQVTLRCSPKSGHDTVSWYQQALGQGPQFIFQYYEEEERQRGNFPDRFSGHQFPNYSSELNVNALLLGDSALYLCASSFQGAGTGELFFGEGSRLTVL.

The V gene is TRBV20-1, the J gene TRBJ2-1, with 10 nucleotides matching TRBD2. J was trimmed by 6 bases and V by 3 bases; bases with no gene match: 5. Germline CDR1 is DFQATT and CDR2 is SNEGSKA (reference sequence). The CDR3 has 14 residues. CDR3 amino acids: CSASYSGRGNEQFF. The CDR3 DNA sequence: TGCAGTGCTAGTTACAGCGGGAGGGGCAATGAGCAGTTCTTC.